This T cell receptor beta chain stems from a study of shared clonotypes between healthy human individuals. Study details: The study used three CD4 naive, three CD4 memory, two CD8 naive and one CD8 memory plate per donor. Study-wide results and caveats: Non-shared clonotypes had lower generation probabilities than those shared by all four donors. What limited the represented genetic and exposure-history diversity was the small number of donors.

Each subset's genomic DNA was shared equally among a number of immunoSEQ plates. Sequencing used immunoSEQ multiplex PCR; TCRdb keeps in-frame clones, though not all of them. The table records a few million clones, 85% to 95% of them present only once. In the case of this clone: Its antigen remains unidentified. Other DNA variants within this sample encode the same CDR3.

Trimming removed 6 bases from V and 3 bases from J, with 8 bases in between. Germline V gene data show CDR1 as DFQATT and CDR2 as SNEGSKA (reference sequence). The CDR3 covers 11 residues. The chain couples TRBV20-1 to TRBJ1-2, with D unresolved. The clonotype comes from a young man in good health. What was sequenced was naive CD4+ T cells sorted from blood. Documented subset: CD45RA+ positively selected. In DNA, the CDR3 is TGCAGTGCCCCAAGGGACTATGGCTACACCTTC. This sequence encodes CSAPRDYGYTF.